One and the same sample provided the 5 T cell receptor beta chains below, sequenced in a study of beta chain features in type 1 diabetes (dated by TCRdb to 2016 to 2018). Libraries were prepared through the immunoSEQ multiplex PCR assay. The entire amount of isolated RNA was reverse transcribed using the High Capacity cDNA Reverse Transcription Kit, so the sequenced TCRB transcripts were expressed ones. Drawn from immuneACCESS, this table holds only the in-frame rearrangements with V and J called that TCRdb kept. Clones are partly lost; checked studies trace under half to an unresolved V gene and leave the rest unexplained. Counted in this sample were some 150,000 clones; roughly 48% of them appeared once. Under 0.5% of the sample is held by the ten biggest clonotypes. The sample comprised Tregs from blood. This specimen's cell subset or site label, per the study, means: regulatory CD4+ T cells. The receptors were sampled from a man between 18 and 35 years old in good health.

The chain is built from TRBV7-2 and TRBJ2-7; 8 bases line up with TRBD2. The CDR3 contains 15 residues. CDR1 and CDR2 (germline): SGHTA, FQGNSA. The J segment lost 2 bases and the V segment lost 0 bases, leaving 3 bases of the junction unmatched. CDR3 amino acids: CASSLASGGPYEQYF. In DNA form, the CDR3 reads TGTGCCAGCAGCTTAGCGAGCGGGGGACCCTACGAGCAGTACTTC. The variable domain in full, completed from reference TRBV7-2 and TRBJ2-7, reads GAGVSQSPSNKVTEKGKDVELRCDPISGHTALYWYRQSLGQGLEFLIYFQGNSAPDKSGLPSDRFSAERTGGSVSTLTIQRTQQEDSAVYLCASSLASGGPYEQYFGPGTRLTVT.

This clone has only a few counts. The chain uses TRBV6-1 and TRBJ2-1; 8 bases map to TRBD1. The CDR3 loop spans 16 amino acids. The V and J ends lost 4 bases and 4 bases, in that order; junction bases with no gene match: 9. Per germline, CDR1 MNHNS and CDR2 SASEGT. CDR3 sequence (DNA): TGTGCCAGCAGTGTGGGCGTGGACAGGGCGTACAATGAGCAGTTCTTC. Amino acid sequence: CASSVGVDRAYNEQFF.

This clone was observed a handful of times. Different DNA sequences within this sample yield the same CDR3. The V gene is TRBV5-1, the J gene TRBJ1-5; possible D gene TRBD1, 5 bases. V was clipped by 0 bases and J by 4 bases, with 11 bases between them. Germline values: CDR1 SGHRS, CDR2 YFSETQ. The CDR3 runs 15 residues. Here the CDR3 reads CASSLGGRGNQPQHF. CDR3 coding DNA: TGCGCCAGCAGCTTGGGGGGCAGAGGAAATCAGCCCCAGCATTTT.

This chain uses TRBV27 with TRBJ2-7; a weak D match, TRBD1 (5 bases). Trimming stripped 6 bases from V and 3 bases from J, with 15 bases between. Germline V gives CDR1 MNHEY, CDR2 SMNVEV (reference sequence). The CDR3 length is 14 residues. The DNA for the CDR3 is TGTGCCAGCAGCTCCACCCGGACAAGCTACGAGCAGTACTTC. Translating gives CASSSTRTSYEQYF.

This clone was detected only a few times. The rearrangement joins TRBV18 to TRBJ2-1; TRBD2 matches at 7 bases. This CDR3 region has 15 residues. Germline assignment: CDR1 KGHSH and CDR2 LQKENI. With V trimmed by 0 bases and J by 2 bases, 1 base remained unmatched. CDR3 nucleotide sequence: TGTGCCAGCTCACCACCCCGGGGGGCCTACAATGAGCAGTTCTTC. Its translation is CASSPPRGAYNEQFF. The entire variable domain, with the rest obtained from reference TRBV18 and TRBJ2-1, is as follows: NAGVMQNPRHLVRRRGQEARLRCSPMKGHSHVYWYRQLPEEGLKFMVYLQKENIIDESGMPKERFSAEFPKEGPSILRIQQVVRGDSAAYFCASSPPRGAYNEQFFGPGTRLTVL.